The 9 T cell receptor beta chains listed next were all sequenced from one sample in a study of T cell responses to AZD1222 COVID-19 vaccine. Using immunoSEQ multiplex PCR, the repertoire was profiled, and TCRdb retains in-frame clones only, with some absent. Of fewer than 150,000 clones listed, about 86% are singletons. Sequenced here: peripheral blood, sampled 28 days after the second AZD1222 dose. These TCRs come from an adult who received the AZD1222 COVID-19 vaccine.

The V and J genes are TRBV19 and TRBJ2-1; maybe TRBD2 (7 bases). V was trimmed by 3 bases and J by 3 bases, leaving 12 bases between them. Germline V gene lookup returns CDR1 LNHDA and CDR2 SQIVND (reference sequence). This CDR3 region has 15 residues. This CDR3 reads CASSMGGAFYNEQFF. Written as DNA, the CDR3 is TGTGCCAGTAGTATGGGGGGGGCCTTCTACAATGAGCAGTTCTTC.

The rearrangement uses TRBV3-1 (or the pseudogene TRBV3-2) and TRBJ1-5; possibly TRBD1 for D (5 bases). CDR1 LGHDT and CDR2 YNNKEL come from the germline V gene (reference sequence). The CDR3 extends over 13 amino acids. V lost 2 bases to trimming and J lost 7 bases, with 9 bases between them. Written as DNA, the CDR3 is TGTGCCAGCAGCCAACGGGGGGGACAGCCCCAGCATTTT. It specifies CASSQRGGQPQHF.

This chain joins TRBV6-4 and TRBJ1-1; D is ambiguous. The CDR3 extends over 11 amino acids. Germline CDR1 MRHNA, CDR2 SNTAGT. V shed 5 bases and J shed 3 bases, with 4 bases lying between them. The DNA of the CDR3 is TGTGCCAGCAGTCGGGACACTGAAGCTTTCTTT. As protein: CASSRDTEAFF.

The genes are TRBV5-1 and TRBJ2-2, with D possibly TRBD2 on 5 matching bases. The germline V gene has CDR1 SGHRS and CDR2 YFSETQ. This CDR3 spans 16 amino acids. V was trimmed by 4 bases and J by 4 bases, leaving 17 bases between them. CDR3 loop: CASSADYSASTGELFF. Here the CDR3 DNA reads TGCGCCAGCAGCGCCGATTATAGCGCTAGCACCGGGGAGCTGTTTTTT.

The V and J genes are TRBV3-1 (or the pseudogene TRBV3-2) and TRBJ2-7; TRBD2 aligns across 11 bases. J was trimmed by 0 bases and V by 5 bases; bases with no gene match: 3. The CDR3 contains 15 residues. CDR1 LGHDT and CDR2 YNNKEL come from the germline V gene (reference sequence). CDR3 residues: CASSAGTSGSYEQYF. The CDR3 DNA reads TGTGCCAGCAGCGCCGGGACTAGCGGCTCCTACGAGCAGTACTTC.

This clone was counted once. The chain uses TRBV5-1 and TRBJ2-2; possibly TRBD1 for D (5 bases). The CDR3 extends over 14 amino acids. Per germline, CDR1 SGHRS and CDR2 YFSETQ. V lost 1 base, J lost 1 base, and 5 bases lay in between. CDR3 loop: CASSLTGNTGELFF. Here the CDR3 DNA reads TGCGCCAGCAGCTTGACAGGGAACACCGGGGAGCTGTTTTTT.

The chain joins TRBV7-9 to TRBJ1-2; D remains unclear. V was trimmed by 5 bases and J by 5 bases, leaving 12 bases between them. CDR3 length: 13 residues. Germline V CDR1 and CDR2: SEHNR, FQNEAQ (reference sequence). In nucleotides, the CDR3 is TGTGCCAGCAGCCAAACGGGCGGATATGGCTACACCTTC. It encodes CASSQTGGYGYTF.

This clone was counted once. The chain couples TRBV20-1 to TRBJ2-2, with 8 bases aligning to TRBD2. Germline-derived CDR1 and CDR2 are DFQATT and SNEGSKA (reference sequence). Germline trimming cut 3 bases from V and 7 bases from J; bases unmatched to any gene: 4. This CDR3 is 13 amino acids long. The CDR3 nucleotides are TGCAGTGCTAGTTGGACTAGCAGCGGGGAGCTGTTTTTT. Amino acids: CSASWTSSGELFF.

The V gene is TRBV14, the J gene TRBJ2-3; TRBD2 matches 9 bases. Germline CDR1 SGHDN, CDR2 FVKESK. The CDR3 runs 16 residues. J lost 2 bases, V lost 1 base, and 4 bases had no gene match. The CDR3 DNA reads TGTGCCAGCAGCCAAGCTCTAGCGGGAACCACAGATACGCAGTATTTT. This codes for CASSQALAGTTDTQYF.